Described below is a single T cell receptor (beta chain) sequence and its context. Method: immunoSEQ multiplex PCR; TCRdb's copy keeps in-frame clones and lacks some. The repertoire holds fewer than 85,000 clones, with around nine tenths as singletons. This entry belongs to a study of glioma-infiltrating T cells after dendritic cell vaccination. Looking at the study overall: Patients received autologous tumor lysate-pulsed dendritic cell vaccination between about 2003 and 2012. Three intradermal dendritic cell vaccine injections were given every two weeks.

Fresh-frozen tumor tissue and more than two years of survival data were available for all. None of the glioblastoma patients had an isocitrate dehydrogenase mutation. The source is a human donor with glioblastoma. The sample was blood, taken before dendritic cell vaccination.

CDR3 region: CASSPKGQFSYEQYF. The CDR3 region has the DNA TGTGCCAGCTCACCAAAAGGACAGTTCTCCTACGAGCAGTACTTC. This rearrangement joins TRBV18 to TRBJ2-7, with D tentatively TRBD1 (6 bases). Between the trimmed V and J ends, which lost 2 bases and 0 bases, there was a span of 11 bases. CDR1 and CDR2 from the germline V gene are KGHSH and LQKENI. The CDR3 loop spans 15 amino acids.